The rows below give T cell receptor beta chains drawn from one sample of a study of T cell changes during pregnancy in multiple sclerosis. Sequencing used immunoSEQ multiplex PCR; TCRdb keeps in-frame clones, though not all of them. The table includes about 86,000 clones, approximately 90% detected once. The sequences come from peripheral blood, collected in the first trimester of pregnancy. Receptor source: a female donor in good health, enrolled as a control in a pregnancy study. CDR3s include the opening cysteine and the closing phenylalanine or tryptophan. Fields, in order: J gene, D gene, V gene, clone size, CDR3 DNA, CDR3 protein. D genes are given only for firm matches. Only part of the rows carry a size: once, few, many, or a class if the clone is expanded.

TRBJ2-1 TRBD2 TRBV7-9 . TGTGCCAGCAGCCATAGGGGCTGGACTAGCGGGGAATACAATGAGCAGTTCTTC CASSHRGWTSGEYNEQFF
TRBJ2-2 . TRBV2 . TGTGCCAGCATTGTGGGGGCGCGTACCGGGGAGCTGTTTTTT CASIVGARTGELFF
TRBJ2-7 TRBD1 TRBV7-2 . TGTGCCAGCAGCTTAGCCGGACAGGGGTACGAGCAGTACTTC CASSLAGQGYEQYF
TRBJ2-2 TRBD1 TRBV2 . TGTGCCAGCAGTGAAAGGGGGCGGGTCGGGGAGCTGTTTTTT CASSERGRVGELFF
TRBJ1-2 . TRBV6-5 . TGTGCCAGCAGTGCAGGGAACTATGGCTACACCTTC CASSAGNYGYTF
TRBJ2-6 TRBD1 TRBV9 . TGTGCCAGCAGCGTAACAGGGGGCTTAAAGGCTGGGGCCAACGTCCTGACTTTC CASSVTGGLKAGANVLTF
TRBJ2-3 TRBD2 TRBV29-1 . TGCAGCGTTTCTATAGCGGGGGGTAGAGATACGCAGTATTTT CSVSIAGGRDTQYF
TRBJ2-5 TRBD2 TRBV7-2 . TGTGCCAGCAGTTCGGGGGGGGGCGGGAGGAGAGAGACCCAGTACTTC CASSSGGGGRRETQYF
TRBJ2-2 . TRBV18 . TGTGCCAGCTCACCAGGGCCCGACCGGATCGGGGAGCTGTTTTTT CASSPGPDRIGELFF
TRBJ2-1 . TRBV4-3 . TGCGCCAGCAGCCAAGTCGGGAGACACCATGAGCAGTTCTTC CASSQVGRHHEQFF
TRBJ1-5 TRBD1 TRBV6-6 . TGTGCCAGCAGTTTCGGACAGGCACCGAATCAGCCCCAGCATTTT CASSFGQAPNQPQHF
TRBJ2-3 . TRBV19 . TGTGCCAGTAGTATGGCGGAGAGCACAGATACGCAGTATTTT CASSMAESTDTQYF
TRBJ2-5 TRBD1 TRBV7-3 . TGTGCCAGCAGCGTGGACAGGGGAGAGACCCAGTACTTC CASSVDRGETQYF
TRBJ1-1 . TRBV14 . TGTGCCAGCAGCTATAACCGACAGATGAACACTGAAGCTTTCTTT CASSYNRQMNTEAFF
TRBJ2-7 . TRBV15 . TGTGCCACCAGCCGAGAAAGTCCCGGGTCCTACGAGCAGTACTTC CATSRESPGSYEQYF
TRBJ1-1 . TRBV18 . TGTGCCAGCTCTATAGACAGGCCTCCTATGAACACTGAAGCTTTCTTT CASSIDRPPMNTEAFF
TRBJ1-2 TRBD1 TRBV5-4 . TGTGCCAGCAGCACCCGGGACAGAGTTCGCTATGGCTACACCTTC CASSTRDRVRYGYTF
TRBJ2-1 . TRBV29-1 . TGCAGCACCGAACGGGGAAGCTCCTACAATGAGCAGTTCTTC CSTERGSSYNEQFF
TRBJ2-1 TRBD2 TRBV5-4 . TGTGCCAGCAGCTTAAGTGAGTTTTGGGGGGGCAATGAGCAGTTCTTC CASSLSEFWGGNEQFF
TRBJ1-1 TRBD1 TRBV6-5 few TGTGCCAGCGGGACAGGAGCGGCTTTCTTT CASGTGAAFF
TRBJ2-5 . TRBV30 . TGTGCCTGGAGTGTACAGGAGACCCAGTACTTC CAWSVQETQYF
TRBJ1-2 TRBD1 TRBV28 . TGTGCCAGCAGAATCGGACAGGGAGCTAACTATGGCTACACCTTC CASRIGQGANYGYTF
TRBJ2-2 TRBD1 TRBV18 . TGTGCCAGCTCACCGGACAGGCTAGGAACCGGGGAGCTGTTTTTT CASSPDRLGTGELFF
TRBJ2-7 TRBD2 TRBV29-1 . TGCAGCGTTTCGGGGGGTGGCGAGCAGTACTTC CSVSGGGEQYF
TRBJ1-6 . TRBV7-2 . TGTGCCAGCAGCTTAGAGGGGAATTCACCCCTCCACTTT CASSLEGNSPLHF
TRBJ1-2 TRBD1 TRBV7-8 once TGTGCCAGCAGCTTAGTTATCGGGACAGGGGCTAACTATGGCTACACCTTC CASSLVIGTGANYGYTF
TRBJ2-2 TRBD1 TRBV28 once TGTGCCAGCAGTTCCGCCGGGACAGGGGCCGGGGAGCTGTTTTTT CASSSAGTGAGELFF
TRBJ2-5 . TRBV7-9 . TGTGCCAGCAGCTCACAGGAGACCCAGTACTTC CASSSQETQYF
TRBJ2-3 . TRBV6-5 . TGTGCCAGCAGGCAGGGCACCACAGATACGCAGTATTTT CASRQGTTDTQYF
TRBJ1-5 . TRBV6-5 . TGTGCCAGCAGGCCGGGCCTCGGGAACAATCAGCCCCAGCATTTT CASRPGLGNNQPQHF
TRBJ1-1 TRBD1 TRBV19 . TGTGCCAGTAGTCTCGACAGGGGCCCGAACACTGAAGCTTTCTTT CASSLDRGPNTEAFF
TRBJ2-7 . TRBV7-2 . TGTGCCAGCAGCTTAGCGGCGGGCGACTCCTACGAGCAGTACTTC CASSLAAGDSYEQYF
TRBJ2-7 . TRBV15 once TGTGCCACCAGCAGAGTTTACGGGACATCCTACGAGCAGTACTTC CATSRVYGTSYEQYF
TRBJ2-7 . TRBV5-8 . TGTGCCAGCAGCTACTCACGCGGTTACTACGAGCAGTACTTC CASSYSRGYYEQYF
TRBJ1-2 TRBD1 TRBV28 . TGTGCCAGCGGCGAGAGGGGGCGCGGCTATGGCTACACCTTC CASGERGRGYGYTF
TRBJ1-5 TRBD1 TRBV9 . TGTGCCAGCAGCGGGACAGGGGCTTCTCAGCCCCAGCATTTT CASSGTGASQPQHF
TRBJ1-1 . TRBV5-6 . TGTGCCAGCAGCTTGGGACGGTCTGACATGAACACTGAAGCTTTCTTT CASSLGRSDMNTEAFF
TRBJ1-1 . TRBV4-3 . TGCGCCAGCAGCCAAGCCGGGACACTCCACCTCGCTGAAGCTTTCTTT CASSQAGTLHLAEAFF
TRBJ1-4 . TRBV5-5 . TGTGCCAGCAGCTTGGGACACTGGAATGAAAAACTGTTTTTT CASSLGHWNEKLFF
TRBJ1-4 TRBD1 TRBV4-2 . TGTGCCAGCAGCCAAACCCACAGGGGAGCAACTAATGAAAAACTGTTTTTT CASSQTHRGATNEKLFF
TRBJ1-4 TRBD1 TRBV6-5 . TGTGCCAGCAGTTACGGGGGGACAGGGTCTGAAAAACTGTTTTTT CASSYGGTGSEKLFF
TRBJ2-1 . TRBV18 . TGTGCCAGCTCACCTCCTCCTAGGGGGGGGGCCTGGAATGAGCAGTTCTTC CASSPPPRGGAWNEQFF
TRBJ1-2 . TRBV15 . TGTGCCACCAGCCCAGATCTTAACTATGGCTACACCTTC CATSPDLNYGYTF